This T cell receptor beta chain was sequenced for a study of patients and donors after allogeneic stem cell transplantation. This CDR3 has 15 residues. From germline, CDR1 is KGHDR and CDR2 SFDVKD. Trimming at V came to 1 base and at J to 5 bases, leaving 3 bases not matched to a gene. TCRdb processed the RT-PCR reads anew with MiXCR; each CDR3 protein has one entry. The data contain hundreds of thousands of distinct CDR3 sequences, around 15% of them singletons. Sequenced input: blood, either unsorted or a sorted T cell fraction (not recorded which). The sequence derives from a human donor who was either an allogeneic HSCT recipient or a stem cell or donor lymphocyte infusion donor (not recorded which). It is not recorded whose cells these are; they may come from a transplant donor. This sequence joins TRBV24-1 and TRBJ2-3; 9 bases fit TRBD1. Here the CDR3 reads CATSDFGTGKDTQYF. The CDR3 bases are TGTGCCACCAGTGATTTCGGGACAGGGAAAGATACGCAGTATTTT.